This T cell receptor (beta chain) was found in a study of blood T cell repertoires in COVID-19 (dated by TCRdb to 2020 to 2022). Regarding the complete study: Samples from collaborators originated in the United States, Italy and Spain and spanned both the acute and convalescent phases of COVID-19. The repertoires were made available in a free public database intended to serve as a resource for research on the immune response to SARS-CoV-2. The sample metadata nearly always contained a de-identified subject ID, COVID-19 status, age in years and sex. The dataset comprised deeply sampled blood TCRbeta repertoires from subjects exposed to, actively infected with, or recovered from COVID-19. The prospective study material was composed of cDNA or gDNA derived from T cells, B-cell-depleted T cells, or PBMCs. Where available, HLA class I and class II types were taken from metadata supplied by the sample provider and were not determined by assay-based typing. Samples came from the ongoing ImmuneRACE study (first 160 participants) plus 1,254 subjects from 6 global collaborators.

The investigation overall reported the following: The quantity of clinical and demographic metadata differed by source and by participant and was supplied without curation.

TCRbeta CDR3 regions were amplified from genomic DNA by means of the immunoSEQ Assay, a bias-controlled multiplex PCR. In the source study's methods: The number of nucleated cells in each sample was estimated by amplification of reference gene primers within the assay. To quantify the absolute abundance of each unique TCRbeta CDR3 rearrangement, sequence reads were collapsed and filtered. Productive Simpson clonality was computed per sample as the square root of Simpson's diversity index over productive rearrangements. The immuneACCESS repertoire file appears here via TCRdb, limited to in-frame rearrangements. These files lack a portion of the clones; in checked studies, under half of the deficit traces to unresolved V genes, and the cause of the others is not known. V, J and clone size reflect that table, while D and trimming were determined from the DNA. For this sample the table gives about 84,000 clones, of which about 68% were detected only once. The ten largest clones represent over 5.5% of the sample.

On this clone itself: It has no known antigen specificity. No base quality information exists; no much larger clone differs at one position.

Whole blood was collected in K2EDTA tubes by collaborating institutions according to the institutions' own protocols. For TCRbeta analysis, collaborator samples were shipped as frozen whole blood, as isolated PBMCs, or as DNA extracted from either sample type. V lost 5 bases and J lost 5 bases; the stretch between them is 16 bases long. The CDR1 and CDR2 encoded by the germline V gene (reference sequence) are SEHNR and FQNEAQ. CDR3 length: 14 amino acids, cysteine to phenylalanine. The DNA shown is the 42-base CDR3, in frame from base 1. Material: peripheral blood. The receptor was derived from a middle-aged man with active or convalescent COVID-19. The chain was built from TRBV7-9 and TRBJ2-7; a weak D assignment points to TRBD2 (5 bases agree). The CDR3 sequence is CASSPPAGRNEQYF. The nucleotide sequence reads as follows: TGTGCCAGCAGCCCCCCCGCGGGCCGTAACGAGCAGTACTTC.